This TCR beta chain stems from a study of circulating CD8 cells and anti-PD-1 response in melanoma. Overall study context: Complete or partial response defined responders; stable or progressive disease, non-responders.

Live CD3+CD8+TCRalphabeta+ cells were sorted into four subsets by PD-1 and/or TIGIT. Each library started from roughly 16 ng of total RNA using the QIAseq Immune Repertoire TCR panel. TCRdb itself ran the reads through MiXCR, one entry per CDR3 protein. Among hundreds of distinct CDR3 sequences, around 12% were seen once, and the ten largest hold around 64%. Study results and caveats: Diversity ranked highest in DNEG and lowest in TIGIT subsets. Most experiments lacked replicates. Only baseline and M1 samples entered the published repertoire comparisons.

This CDR3 contains 14 residues. Germline lookup yields CDR1 MNHEY and CDR2 SMNVEV (reference sequence). Turning to this clonotype: Antigen unknown. The junction and the germline gene differ at one end; a read error may be behind it.

The sequences come from CD8+ T cells from PBMCs, collected at baseline or after one month of anti-PD-1 therapy (not recorded which). The source of this sequence is a human donor with melanoma. The chain is built from TRBV27 and TRBJ2-7; 11 positions match TRBD2. The CDR3 coding sequence is TGTGCCCGCAGATCACTAGCGGGAGTCTACGAGCAGTACTTC. Translation gives CARRSLAGVYEQYF.